Reported below is one TCR beta chain. Antigen specificity is unknown. The data belong to a study of blood T cells in healthy people across ages. J gave up 2 bases and V 5 bases, and 4 bases lay outside the gene matches. Germline V lookup: CDR1 MNHEY, CDR2 SVGEGT. The CDR3 spans 15 residues. Study-level findings and limits: Strongly correlated with naive T cell percentage was TCR beta diversity. Unsorted PBMCs blocked a conclusive comparison of naive and antigen-experienced cells.

PCR was performed a second time for about 7 to 12 cycles using a sample-barcoded 5' primer and a J-beta primer mix. Each of the samples gave a minimum of 2.5 million paired-end reads that contained CDR3. TCRdb ran MiXCR on the 5' RACE reads and lists one entry per CDR3 protein. The sample yields under 1 million distinct CDR3 sequences, more than 40% seen once. This clonotype was obtained from a man in his 60s in good health. This chain connects TRBV6-2 or TRBV6-3 to TRBJ2-7, with 12 bases aligning to TRBD2. Sequenced input: blood. The CDR3 nucleotides read TGTGCCAGCAGTAAGACTAGCGGGGGAACCTACGAGCAGTACTTC. It encodes CASSKTSGGTYEQYF.